The 31 T cell receptor beta chains reported below all come from one sample, sequenced in a study of cytomegalovirus exposure and HLA in healthy donors. PCR amplification relied on 60 Vbeta primers (plus 13 Jbeta primers). Generated by immunoSEQ multiplex PCR, the TCRdb table keeps only in-frame clones and is missing some. The sample totals about 140,000 clones; its top ten clones hold about 2.2%. Sequencing was performed on PBMCs. The receptor source for this set is a woman younger than 35 in good health and CMV-seronegative.

V and J are TRBV11-3 and TRBJ1-4, with 9 bases aligning to TRBD1. The germline V gene encodes CDR1 SGHNT and CDR2 YENEEA. V lost 4 bases, J lost 6 bases, and 3 bases stayed unmatched. The CDR3 extends over 14 amino acids. DNA for the CDR3: TGTGCCAGCAGCTGGACAGGGGTCGATGAAAAACTGTTTTTT. It codes for CASSWTGVDEKLFF.

The J gene is TRBJ2-6, the V gene TRBV2; perhaps TRBD2 as D (5 bases). The V end lost 3 bases, the J end lost 4 bases, and 7 bases lay between the germline ends. CDR1 is SNHLY and CDR2 is FYNNEI in the germline V gene. CDR3 length equals 14 residues. CDR3 sequence: CASSERAGANVLTF. The CDR3 nucleotides are TGTGCCAGCAGTGAGCGGGCCGGGGCCAACGTCCTGACTTTC.

The chain links TRBV13 to TRBJ2-7; D gene unclear. Germline values: CDR1 PRHDT, CDR2 FYEKMQ (reference sequence). The CDR3 totals 13 residues. The V gene lost 4 bases and the J gene lost 2 bases, with 9 bases spanning the gap. In nucleotides, the CDR3 is TGTGCCAGCAGCTCTACCACGGCCTACGAGCAGTACTTC. Protein product: CASSSTTAYEQYF.

V is TRBV5-5 and J is TRBJ1-4; D gene uncertain. The ends were cut back, 1 base at V and 3 bases at J, with 4 bases in the middle. From germline, CDR1 is SGHKS and CDR2 YYEKEE (reference sequence). CDR3 size: 13 residues. CDR3 DNA: TGTGCCAGCAGCTTGACAGCTAATGAAAAACTGTTTTTT. Encoded protein: CASSLTANEKLFF.

The chain recombines TRBV29-1 with TRBJ2-3; a weak D match, TRBD1 (5 bases). Trimming removed 1 base from V and 8 bases from J, with 13 bases in between. This CDR3 is built from 13 residues. The germline gives CDR1 SQVTM, CDR2 ANQGSEA. The CDR3 sequence is CSVEGGGSLTQYF. The DNA for the CDR3 is TGCAGCGTTGAAGGGGGCGGATCTCTTACGCAGTATTTT.

J is TRBJ2-5 and V is TRBV19; D unclear. Per germline, CDR1 LNHDA and CDR2 SQIVND (reference sequence). This CDR3 region has 14 residues. V was trimmed by 3 bases and J by 5 bases, leaving 13 bases between them. CDR3 protein: CASSIKTARETQYF. Here the CDR3 DNA reads TGTGCCAGTAGTATTAAGACCGCCAGGGAGACCCAGTACTTC.

The chain carries TRBV14 and TRBJ1-1; D may be TRBD1 (5 bases). CDR1 and CDR2 (germline): SGHDN, FVKESK. The CDR3 length is 13 residues. Trimming removed 5 bases from V and 4 bases from J, with 11 bases in between. CDR3 residues: CASSFTGGTEAFF. The CDR3 DNA reads as TGTGCCAGCAGCTTCACCGGGGGCACTGAAGCTTTCTTT.

This chain joins TRBV5-1 and TRBJ2-5; 9 bases align to TRBD2. The V gene end was trimmed by 5 bases and the J gene end by 5 bases; junction bases not matched to a gene: 7. The CDR3 consists of 14 residues. Per the germline V gene, CDR1 is SGHRS and CDR2 is YFSETQ. The CDR3 protein is CASRTGTSQETQYF. The CDR3 DNA sequence: TGCGCCAGCAGGACCGGGACTAGCCAGGAGACCCAGTACTTC.

The chain joins TRBV20-1 to TRBJ2-1, with D uncertain. V lost 1 base and J 12 bases, leaving 7 bases between the germline ends. The CDR3 is made up of 10 amino acids. Germline V gene sequence: CDR1 DFQATT, CDR2 SNEGSKA (reference sequence). CDR3 protein: CSARGAWQFF. Here the CDR3 DNA reads TGCAGTGCTAGAGGAGCCTGGCAGTTCTTC.

J is TRBJ2-2 and V is TRBV5-1; no clear D. CDR1 is SGHRS and CDR2 is YFSETQ in the germline V gene. The V end lost 0 bases, the J end lost 6 bases, and 18 bases lay between the germline ends. The CDR3 is 17 amino acids. CDR3 nucleotides: TGCGCCAGCAGCTTGGGGGCTGTCTCTGTCTTGTCCGGGGAGCTGTTTTTT. It encodes CASSLGAVSVLSGELFF. Full variable domain (outside the CDR3, taken from reference TRBV5-1 and TRBJ2-2): KAGVTQTPRYLIKTRGQQVTLSCSPISGHRSVSWYQQTPGQGLQFLFEYFSETQRNKGNFPGRFSGRQFSNSRSEMNVSTLELGDSALYLCASSLGAVSVLSGELFFGEGSRLTVL.

The genes are TRBV9 and TRBJ2-2; 11 bases map to TRBD2. The CDR3 length is 16 residues. With V trimmed by 1 base and J by 8 bases, 7 bases remained unmatched. Germline CDR1 and CDR2: SGDLS and YYNGEE. DNA for the CDR3: TGTGCCAGCAGCGTATCACTAGCGGGAGTTTTAGGGGAGCTGTTTTTT. Residues: CASSVSLAGVLGELFF.

In regard to this clone: Other DNA sequences in the sample encode the same CDR3. This chain joins TRBV5-1 and TRBJ2-7; no reliable D call. V was pared by 4 bases and J by 0 bases, with 11 bases between. Germline V gene sequence: CDR1 SGHRS, CDR2 YFSETQ. The CDR3 covers 14 residues. CDR3 loop: CASSPPTSSYEQYF. In DNA form, the CDR3 reads TGCGCCAGCAGCCCTCCGACAAGCTCCTACGAGCAGTACTTC.

The genes are TRBV18 and TRBJ2-7, with a tentative D call TRBD2 (6 bases). The CDR3 has 13 residues. From germline, CDR1 is KGHSH and CDR2 LQKENI. The germline V and J ends were trimmed by 3 bases and 3 bases, with 9 bases remaining between them. As DNA, the CDR3 is TGTGCCAGCTCACCGGAGGGCCTCTACGAGCAGTACTTC. Translation gives CASSPEGLYEQYF.

The rearrangement links TRBV18 to TRBJ1-6; 7 nucleotides line up with TRBD1. Germline CDR1 KGHSH, CDR2 LQKENI. This CDR3 region has 16 residues. Trimming removed 3 bases from V and 8 bases from J; junction bases left unmatched: 10. CDR3 residues: CASSPPGRGQDSPLHF. The CDR3 DNA is TGTGCCAGCTCACCCCCTGGTAGGGGGCAGGATTCACCCCTCCACTTT.

This chain uses TRBV5-4 with TRBJ1-1, with a tentative D call TRBD1 (6 bases). CDR1 and CDR2 (germline): SGHNT, YYREEE (reference sequence). The CDR3 totals 14 residues. Trimming stripped 2 bases from V and 2 bases from J, with 10 bases between. CDR3 DNA sequence: TGTGCCAGCAGCTTCGACAGGAGTAACACTGAAGCTTTCTTT. Its protein product is CASSFDRSNTEAFF.

The chain employs TRBV5-1 and TRBJ1-1, with D possibly TRBD1 on 5 matching bases. Per germline, CDR1 SGHRS and CDR2 YFSETQ. Deletions cut 4 bases from V and 4 bases from J, with 17 bases between. The CDR3 runs to 15 residues. The CDR3 sequence: CASSPDWGVGTEAFF. The CDR3 region has the DNA TGCGCCAGCAGCCCGGACTGGGGGGTGGGCACTGAAGCTTTCTTT.

The chain carries TRBV18 and TRBJ2-2; the D gene is possibly TRBD2 (6 bases). The V gene lost 3 bases and the J gene lost 3 bases, with 11 bases spanning the gap. CDR1 and CDR2 from the germline V gene are KGHSH and LQKENI. CDR3 length equals 15 residues. CDR3 sequence (DNA): TGTGCCAGCTCACCGGAGGGCTATGACACCGGGGAGCTGTTTTTT. This encodes CASSPEGYDTGELFF.

The chain employs TRBV27 and TRBJ2-7; TRBD2 agrees at 9 bases. The junction had 8 bases not matched to a gene; V was cut back by 4 bases and J by 4 bases. Germline assignment: CDR1 MNHEY and CDR2 SMNVEV (reference sequence). The CDR3 sequence is 15 residues long. The CDR3 DNA reads TGTGCCAGCAGTTCCTCGACTAGCGGAGCTTACGAGCAGTACTTC. It encodes CASSSSTSGAYEQYF.

J is TRBJ2-3 and V is TRBV7-2, with 10 bases lining up with TRBD2. V gave up 4 bases and J gave up 6 bases; unmatched junction bases: 7. The V gene's germline CDR1 is SGHTA and CDR2 FQGNSA. This CDR3 spans 15 amino acids. This CDR3 reads CASSSTGTSADTQYF. The CDR3 DNA reads as TGTGCCAGCAGCTCAACCGGGACTAGCGCCGATACGCAGTATTTT.

V gene TRBV27 combines with J gene TRBJ1-2; the match to TRBD1 covers 7 bases. CDR3 length: 12 residues. V gave up 8 bases and J gave up 7 bases; unmatched junction bases: 7. Germline values: CDR1 MNHEY, CDR2 SMNVEV (reference sequence). The CDR3 sequence is CASGWDSSGYTF. The DNA of the CDR3 is TGTGCCAGCGGATGGGACAGTTCTGGCTACACCTTC.

The chain recombines TRBV11-2 with TRBJ1-1; D is possibly TRBD1 (6 bases). The length of the CDR3 is 15 residues. Per the germline V gene, CDR1 is SGHAT and CDR2 is FQNNGV. Between the trimmed V and J ends, which lost 5 bases and 1 base, there was a span of 14 bases. The CDR3 here is CASSPEGQPNTEAFF. CDR3 DNA: TGTGCCAGCAGCCCAGAAGGACAGCCGAACACTGAAGCTTTCTTT.

Here the CDR3 reads CASSRQSNQPQHF. The CDR3 nucleotides are TGTGCCAGCAGTCGACAAAGCAATCAGCCCCAGCATTTT. V is TRBV2 and J is TRBJ1-5, with D uncertain. This CDR3 is 13 amino acids long. The germline V and J ends were trimmed by 5 bases and 1 base, with 6 bases remaining between them. The germline V gene encodes CDR1 SNHLY and CDR2 FYNNEI.

J is TRBJ2-2 and V is TRBV27; TRBD2 matches 12 bases. In germline, CDR1 is MNHEY, CDR2 SMNVEV (reference sequence). V shed 6 bases, J shed 0 bases, and the junction held 5 bases outside the gene matches. This CDR3 comprises 17 residues. This chain's CDR3 is CASRGLAGYANTGELFF. The DNA of the CDR3 is TGTGCCAGCAGAGGACTAGCGGGGTACGCGAACACCGGGGAGCTGTTTTTT.

The chain carries TRBV5-4 and TRBJ2-7; possibly TRBD2 for D (6 bases). Deletions cut 2 bases from V and 4 bases from J, with 19 bases between. CDR3 size: 16 residues. Germline V lookup: CDR1 SGHNT, CDR2 YYREEE (reference sequence). CDR3 residues: CASSFYLSAGRYEQYV. The CDR3 bases are TGTGCCAGCAGCTTTTATCTTTCGGCAGGGAGGTACGAGCAGTACGTC.

The chain uses TRBV6-1 and TRBJ2-2; no firm D call. Germline V gene lookup returns CDR1 MNHNS and CDR2 SASEGT. V lost 0 bases and J lost 4, with 6 bases in between. This CDR3 region has 14 residues. CDR3 in DNA: TGTGCCAGCAGTGAAGCCGGGTTCACCGGGGAGCTGTTTTTT. Translation gives CASSEAGFTGELFF.

In DNA, the CDR3 is TGTGCCAGCTCACACTCGACTAGCGCGCGCGAAGGTGAGCAGTTCTTC. It translates to CASSHSTSAREGEQFF. The chain combines TRBV18 with TRBJ2-1, with TRBD2 matching 8 bases. CDR1 KGHSH and CDR2 LQKENI come from the germline V gene. The CDR3 loop spans 16 amino acids. The V gene end was trimmed by 4 bases and the J gene end by 9 bases; junction bases not matched to a gene: 14.

This sequence joins TRBV5-1 and TRBJ1-4; 8 bases align to TRBD1. From germline, CDR1 is SGHRS and CDR2 YFSETQ. The V segment lost 5 bases and the J segment 8 bases; nucleotides outside the gene matches: 8. The CDR3 covers 14 residues. This chain's CDR3 is CASSPDREGEKLFF. For the CDR3, the DNA is TGCGCCAGCAGTCCGGACAGGGAAGGCGAAAAACTGTTTTTT.

The J gene is TRBJ2-7, the V gene TRBV7-9; 10 bases align to TRBD1. CDR1 is SEHNR, CDR2 FQNEAQ, per germline (reference sequence). The V and J ends lost 5 bases and 5 bases, in that order; junction bases with no gene match: 6. CDR3 length: 14 residues. The CDR3 region has the DNA TGTGCCAGCAGCCTCTCGACAGGGGGCGACGAGCAGTACTTC. Encoded protein: CASSLSTGGDEQYF.

The chain combines TRBV5-4 with TRBJ1-1; D might be TRBD1 (5 bases). The V end was cut by 0 bases, the J end by 5 bases, with 20 bases between. The V gene's germline CDR1 is SGHNT and CDR2 YYREEE (reference sequence). This CDR3 is 17 amino acids long. Written as DNA, the CDR3 is TGTGCCAGCAGCTTGGCAGTGATAGGGACTTCAGGGACTGAAGCTTTCTTT. This encodes CASSLAVIGTSGTEAFF.

V and J are TRBV13 and TRBJ2-2; unclear D gene. The CDR3 contains 14 residues. In germline, CDR1 is PRHDT, CDR2 FYEKMQ (reference sequence). V lost 2 bases to trimming and J lost 7 bases, with 11 bases between them. CDR3 residues: CASSLKFFSGELFF. In DNA form, the CDR3 reads TGTGCCAGCAGCTTAAAGTTTTTCAGCGGGGAGCTGTTTTTT.

This chain links TRBV10-3 with TRBJ2-3; no definite D call. Germline V gene lookup returns CDR1 ENHRY and CDR2 SYGVKD. The CDR3 contains 15 residues. Trimming removed 0 bases at V and 2 bases at J, with 9 bases between. In DNA form, the CDR3 reads TGTGCCATCAGTGAGTCTACGAGGTACACAGATACGCAGTATTTT. This encodes CAISESTRYTDTQYF.